The present entry profiles one T cell receptor beta chain with its context. Sequence at one end of the junction differs from germline and may be a read error. Germline V CDR1 and CDR2: MGHDK, SYGVNS. The CDR3 totals 9 residues. In patients aged 18 to 65, hyperthyroidism was newly diagnosed, with duration under 2 months. Diagnosis rested on symptoms, serum thyroxine and TRAb, thyroid ultrasound, and orbital computed tomography. Template material for amplifying TCR beta CDR3 regions consisted of RNA transcripts. The primer set for the first-round RT-PCR of the TCR CDR3 was HTBI. TCRdb re-analysed the multiplex PCR reads in MiXCR, keeping a single row per CDR3 protein. The sample contains about 840,000 distinct CDR3 sequences, over 35% of which appear only once. This sample was included in a study of T cells in Graves' hyperthyroidism and ophthalmopathy.

This sequence joins TRBV25-1 and TRBJ1-2; D remains unclear. The sequence was collected from a young man with Graves' hyperthyroidism. Specimen: blood. CDR3 DNA sequence: TGTGCCGGCAGCGAAGGCTACACCTTC. Protein sequence: CAGSEGYTF.